This T cell receptor (beta chain) was identified in a study of blood T cell repertoires in COVID-19. The repertoire was sequenced with immunoSEQ multiplex PCR; TCRdb's copy has only in-frame clones and lacks some. Among roughly 340,000 clones listed, 88% were seen once. The CDR3 spans 17 residues. V gave up 2 bases and J gave up 5 bases, with 21 bases separating them. Germline assignment: CDR1 SGHDN and CDR2 FVKESK. The chain has TRBV14 and TRBJ1-1; D perhaps matches TRBD1 (6 bases). The TCR was taken from a woman aged 70 to 79 with COVID-19, enrolled during active disease. Source material: peripheral blood. The CDR3 sequence: CASSQPETGNLGTEAFF. In nucleotides, the CDR3 is TGTGCCAGCAGCCAACCTGAAACAGGGAATTTAGGGACTGAAGCTTTCTTT.